Each of the 9 T cell receptor beta chains below was sequenced from the same sample in a study of regulatory T cells in long-lasting Graves disease. Sequencing libraries for TCR beta were prepared with iRepertoire HTBI primers and Arm-PCR of CDR3 regions. TCRdb itself ran the multiplex PCR reads through MiXCR, one entry per CDR3 protein. The sample shows roughly 560,000 distinct CDR3 sequences, around 16% of them seen only once. The time point here: newly diagnosed GD, antithyroid drugs for less than 3 months. Generation of the TCR library employed RNA extracted from PBMCs. This sample was also put to use in a study of T cells in Graves' hyperthyroidism and ophthalmopathy.

The sequencing here drew on peripheral blood mononuclear cells (PBMCs), taken at new diagnosis, from a patient treated with antithyroid drugs. Receptor source: a woman aged 35-65 years with Graves disease.

This clonotype appeared many times. The chain carries TRBV6-1 and TRBJ1-1, with D maybe TRBD1 (5 bases). V was pared by 4 bases and J by 1 base, with 7 bases between. The CDR3 has 13 amino acids. Germline loops: CDR1 MNHNS, CDR2 SASEGT. The CDR3 DNA reads as TGTGCCAGCAGTGCTCAGGGGAACACTGAAGCTTTCTTT. Protein: CASSAQGNTEAFF.

The table lists this clonotype with many counts. The chain joins TRBV5-1 to TRBJ2-1; 9 positions agree with TRBD2. V shed 5 bases and J 3 bases; nucleotides not matched to a gene: 6. This CDR3 has 15 amino acids. Germline V gene lookup returns CDR1 SGHRS and CDR2 YFSETQ. The CDR3 region has the DNA TGCGCCAGCAGTACTGGCGGGGGGGGCTACAATGAGCAGTTCTTC. Its protein product is CASSTGGGGYNEQFF. Looking up the rest from reference TRBV5-1 and TRBJ2-1 gives the full variable domain: KAGVTQTPRYLIKTRGQQVTLSCSPISGHRSVSWYQQTPGQGLQFLFEYFSETQRNKGNFPGRFSGRQFSNSRSEMNVSTLELGDSALYLCASSTGGGGYNEQFFGPGTRLTVL.

The sample holds many counts of this clonotype. The chain carries TRBV12-3 or TRBV12-4 and TRBJ2-1; 7 bases map to TRBD1. The CDR3 loop spans 15 amino acids. Trimming at V came to 5 bases and at J to 7 bases, leaving 11 bases not matched to a gene. The DNA of the CDR3 is TGTGCCAGCAGTCTCGGGAAGCTCAGGGGGAATGAGCAGTTCTTC. Translation gives CASSLGKLRGNEQFF.

In its sample, this clonotype was seen many times. The chain recombines TRBV20-1 with TRBJ1-5; perhaps TRBD1 as D (6 bases). The CDR3 is 16 residues long. Germline V gene lookup returns CDR1 DFQATT and CDR2 SNEGSKA (reference sequence). Between the trimmed V and J ends, which lost 1 base and 7 bases, there was a span of 20 bases. CDR3 sequence: CSARGTLSGVGQPQHF. The CDR3 coding sequence is TGCAGTGCTAGAGGAACCCTCTCAGGGGTAGGGCAGCCCCAGCATTTT.

The chain recombines TRBV30 with TRBJ1-6; D gene unclear. Germline lookup yields CDR1 GTSNPN and CDR2 SVGIG (reference sequence). V lost 4 bases and J 8 bases, leaving 18 bases between the germline ends. The CDR3 is 15 amino acids. This CDR3 is CAWTRPGDRYSPLHF. The CDR3 DNA sequence: TGTGCCTGGACACGGCCCGGGGATAGGTATTCACCCCTCCACTTT.

This chain connects TRBV3-1 to TRBJ1-4; D is possibly TRBD1 (5 bases). CDR1 and CDR2 (germline): LGHDT, YNNKEL (reference sequence). The CDR3 spans 16 residues. V lost 2 bases and J lost 3, with 13 bases in between. CDR3 protein: CASSQRAGLSNEKLFF. The CDR3 coding sequence is TGTGCCAGCAGCCAAAGGGCAGGGCTGTCTAATGAAAAACTGTTTTTT.

This clonotype was counted many times. This sequence joins TRBV28 and TRBJ1-2; weak D call: TRBD1 (5 bases). The V end lost 8 bases, the J end lost 8 bases, and 12 bases lay between the germline ends. This CDR3 is built from 11 residues. The germline V gene has CDR1 MDHEN and CDR2 SYDVKM. The CDR3 spells CASGRAEGYTF. The DNA of the CDR3 is TGTGCCAGCGGCAGGGCAGAAGGCTACACCTTC.

This clonotype has a handful of counts. The rearrangement joins TRBV15 to TRBJ2-3; perhaps TRBD2 as D (5 bases). Germline V gene data show CDR1 as LNHNV and CDR2 as YYDKDF (reference sequence). V was trimmed by 3 bases and J by 2 bases, leaving 9 bases between them. This CDR3 contains 14 residues. This CDR3 reads CATSRGDSTDTQYF. In DNA form, the CDR3 reads TGTGCCACCAGCAGGGGAGACTCCACAGATACGCAGTATTTT.

This clonotype was recorded many times. The J gene is TRBJ2-3, the V gene TRBV18; TRBD1 aligns across 7 bases. Trimming took 4 bases from V and 4 from J; bases not matched to a gene: 11. This CDR3 has 16 amino acids. Per the germline V gene, CDR1 is KGHSH and CDR2 is LQKENI. CDR3 DNA: TGTGCCAGCTCACTCCAACCGGGACAGTCGTCAGATACGCAGTATTTT. Translation gives CASSLQPGQSSDTQYF.